The 8 T cell receptor beta chains below all came from one sample that was sequenced in a study of cytomegalovirus exposure and HLA in healthy donors. In the PCR, 60 Vbeta and 13 Jbeta primers were used. Sequencing used immunoSEQ multiplex PCR; TCRdb keeps in-frame clones, though not all of them. The sample includes about 55,000 clones, around 82% of them seen just once. The sample comprised PBMCs. The receptors derive from a female donor in good health and CMV-seronegative.

The chain employs TRBV11-2 and TRBJ2-1; 9 nucleotides line up with TRBD1. With V trimmed by 5 bases and J by 7 bases, 9 bases remained unmatched. The germline gives CDR1 SGHAT, CDR2 FQNNGV. The CDR3 runs 15 residues. CDR3 DNA: TGTGCCAGCAGCCGGACAGGGGTTATATTGAATGAGCAGTTCTTC. This codes for CASSRTGVILNEQFF.

The V call is TRBV18, the J call TRBJ2-5; D is perhaps TRBD2 (6 bases). Germline assignment: CDR1 KGHSH and CDR2 LQKENI. V lost 9 bases and J lost 2, with 16 bases in between. This CDR3 contains 14 residues. The CDR3 DNA follows: TGTGCCAGTTCCCCCAAAGGGAGGCAAGAGACCCAGTACTTC. Translated, it gives CASSPKGRQETQYF.

In this sample, this clone turned up a few times. V gene TRBV5-6 combines with J gene TRBJ2-1, with a tentative D call TRBD2 (6 bases). This CDR3 has 16 residues. The ends were cut back, 4 bases at V and 4 bases at J, with 18 bases in the middle. CDR1 and CDR2 (germline): SGHDT, YYEEEE. The CDR3 sequence: CASSRRGSPLYNEQFF. In DNA, the CDR3 is TGTGCCAGCAGCCGTCGGGGGTCCCCGTTATACAATGAGCAGTTCTTC.

Only a few counts were recorded for this clone. This chain links TRBV18 with TRBJ2-7; a weak D match, TRBD1 (6 bases). This CDR3 comprises 14 residues. Trimming stripped 2 bases from V and 6 bases from J, with 14 bases between. Germline assignment: CDR1 KGHSH and CDR2 LQKENI. CDR3 region: CASSPGQGFGEQYF. The CDR3 DNA sequence: TGTGCCAGCTCACCAGGCCAGGGGTTCGGCGAGCAGTACTTC.

The chain has TRBV11-2 and TRBJ1-2, with D maybe TRBD1 (6 bases). Trimming stripped 1 base from V and 2 bases from J, with 11 bases between. Germline V lookup: CDR1 SGHAT, CDR2 FQNNGV. CDR3 length: 15 residues. CDR3 sequence reads: CASSLGKQGNYGYTF. In DNA form, the CDR3 reads TGTGCCAGCAGCTTAGGAAAACAGGGAAACTATGGCTACACCTTC.

This chain joins TRBV19 and TRBJ1-4; tentatively, D is TRBD1 (5 bases). Germline CDR1 is LNHDA and CDR2 is SQIVND (reference sequence). Trimming pared 3 bases from V and 0 bases from J, leaving 17 bases between. This CDR3 has 18 amino acids. CDR3 protein: CASSITARRGTTNEKLFF. In nucleotides, the CDR3 is TGTGCCAGTAGTATCACTGCCAGGAGGGGAACAACTAATGAAAAACTGTTTTTT.

The sample holds a few counts of this clone. The chain carries TRBV6-5 and TRBJ2-1; 9 nucleotides match TRBD1. Germline V CDR1 and CDR2: MNHEY, SVGAGI. There are 14 residues in the CDR3. V lost 7 bases to trimming and J lost 6 bases; unmatched junction nucleotides: 7. The DNA of the CDR3 is TGTGCCAGCATGCTACAGGGGGCTGGCAATGAGCAGTTCTTC. Encoded protein: CASMLQGAGNEQFF.

This clone is a singleton in its sample. The V and J genes are TRBV14 and TRBJ1-4; D is perhaps TRBD1 (6 bases). Per the germline V gene, CDR1 is SGHDN and CDR2 is FVKESK. Trimming shortened V by 0 bases and J by 7 bases, and 12 bases separated the two germline ends. The CDR3 loop spans 15 amino acids. The CDR3 loop reads CASSQEQGLGEKLFF. Written as DNA, the CDR3 is TGTGCCAGCAGCCAAGAACAGGGTCTTGGTGAAAAACTGTTTTTT.